Listed below are T cell receptor beta chains from one sample, sequenced in a study of cytomegalovirus exposure and HLA in healthy donors. The repertoire was sequenced with immunoSEQ multiplex PCR; TCRdb's copy has only in-frame clones and lacks some. Among approximately 170,000 clones listed, 68% were seen once. The sample consisted of PBMCs. The receptors here all came from a man aged 50 or older in good health and CMV-seronegative. Each CDR3 is given with its conserved first and last residue. D genes are given only for firm matches. Some rows mark clone size as missing; the rest say once, few, many or name a class of expanded clone.

J	V	D	length	size	CDR3	DNA
TRBJ2-3	TRBV14	TRBD1	15	-	CASSHLDRLTDTQYF	TGTGCCAGCAGCCACTTGGACAGGCTCACAGATACGCAGTATTTT
TRBJ2-2	TRBV14	-	15	-	CASSHAGVNTGELFF	TGTGCCAGCAGTCATGCAGGGGTTAACACCGGGGAGCTGTTTTTT
TRBJ1-2	TRBV4-1	-	12	-	CASSHRTHGYTF	TGCGCCAGCAGCCATAGGACTCATGGCTACACCTTC
TRBJ2-1	TRBV7-2	-	15	few	CASSSGGLSYNEQFF	TGTGCCAGCAGCTCCGGGGGGCTCTCCTACAATGAGCAGTTCTTC
TRBJ1-6	TRBV6-5	TRBD1	14	-	CASSSADRNSPLHF	TGTGCCAGCAGTTCCGCGGACAGGAATTCACCCCTCCACTTT
TRBJ2-3	TRBV6-1	TRBD1	14	-	CASSRQGSTDTQYF	TGTGCCAGCAGTCGACAGGGTAGCACAGATACGCAGTATTTT
TRBJ1-5	TRBV29-1	-	12	-	CSVCEGAEPQHF	TGCAGCGTGTGTGAAGGGGCAGAGCCCCAGCATTTT
TRBJ1-1	TRBV7-9	TRBD1	15	few	CASSQRTGGEDEAFF	TGTGCCAGCAGCCAAAGGACAGGGGGCGAGGATGAAGCTTTCTTT
TRBJ2-2	TRBV19	TRBD1	14	-	CASRGTGRSGELFF	TGTGCCAGTAGGGGGACAGGGAGGTCCGGGGAGCTGTTTTTT
TRBJ2-7	TRBV27	TRBD2	13	once	CASSPRGEREQYF	TGTGCCAGCAGTCCCCGGGGGGAGAGGGAGCAGTACTTC
TRBJ2-2	TRBV25-1	TRBD1	15	-	CASSEQGARTGELFF	TGTGCCAGCAGTGAACAGGGGGCGAGAACCGGGGAGCTGTTTTTT
TRBJ1-2	TRBV9	-	14	-	CASSGEAGLHGYTF	TGTGCCAGCAGCGGAGAGGCGGGGTTGCATGGCTACACCTTC
TRBJ1-2	TRBV6-1	TRBD1	17	-	CASSVWGQVVANYGYTF	TGTGCCAGCAGTGTGTGGGGACAGGTTGTGGCTAACTATGGCTACACCTTC
TRBJ2-1	TRBV11-2	-	16	-	CASSAMGGGLPNEQFF	TGTGCCAGCAGCGCGATGGGGGGGGGCCTTCCCAATGAGCAGTTCTTC
TRBJ1-4	TRBV2	TRBD1	15	few	CASGQGAFYKEKLFF	TGTGCCAGTGGACAGGGGGCTTTCTATAAGGAAAAACTGTTTTTT
TRBJ1-2	TRBV2	TRBD1	13	-	CASSAQGAHGYTF	TGTGCCAGCAGCGCACAGGGGGCGCATGGCTACACCTTC
TRBJ1-6	TRBV18	-	13	-	CASTDRADSPLHF	TGTGCCAGCACGGACAGAGCTGATTCACCCCTCCACTTT
TRBJ2-7	TRBV9	-	15	-	CASSVDWVSGYEQYF	TGTGCCAGCAGCGTAGATTGGGTTTCAGGCTACGAGCAGTACTTC
TRBJ2-7	TRBV5-1	-	15	-	CASSLFVGSPYEQYF	TGCGCCAGCAGCTTGTTCGTTGGCTCGCCCTACGAGCAGTACTTC
TRBJ2-7	TRBV5-1	-	12	-	CASSFNLREQYF	TGCGCCAGCAGCTTTAATCTTCGCGAGCAGTACTTC
TRBJ2-3	TRBV6-4	-	15	-	CASSDSAGSTDTQYF	TGTGCCAGCAGTGACTCGGCGGGGAGCACAGATACGCAGTATTTT
TRBJ2-2	TRBV6-5	TRBD2	15	-	CASMAVAGNTGELFF	TGTGCCAGCATGGCGGTAGCGGGGAACACCGGGGAGCTGTTTTTT
TRBJ2-3	TRBV7-9	-	18	-	CASSWPLRDFSNTDTQYF	TGTGCCAGCAGCTGGCCTCTCCGGGACTTTTCTAACACAGATACGCAGTATTTT
TRBJ1-1	TRBV27	TRBD1	16	-	CASSFTPTGRGTEAFF	TGTGCCAGCAGCTTTACCCCGACAGGGCGGGGCACTGAAGCTTTCTTT
TRBJ1-5	TRBV6-1	-	12	-	CASSVYSQPQHF	TGTGCCAGCAGTGTCTATAGTCAGCCCCAGCATTTT
TRBJ2-3	TRBV7-9	TRBD2	15	-	CASSSGTSGTDTQYF	TGTGCCAGCAGCTCCGGGACTAGCGGCACAGATACGCAGTATTTT
TRBJ1-2	TRBV6-7	-	15	-	CASSYRITVFYGYTF	TGTGCCAGCAGTTACCGCATAACAGTTTTCTATGGCTACACCTTC
TRBJ2-1	TRBV5-4	TRBD1	15	-	CASSWGQGMGNEQFF	TGTGCCAGCAGCTGGGGACAGGGGATGGGGAATGAGCAGTTCTTC
TRBJ2-6	TRBV19	TRBD1	14	-	CASRDRAGANVLTF	TGTGCCAGTCGGGACAGGGCTGGGGCCAACGTCCTGACTTTC
TRBJ1-1	TRBV12-5	-	13	-	CASGFDGNGVDFF	TGTGCTAGTGGTTTTGACGGGAACGGGGTGGATTTCTTT
TRBJ2-5	TRBV9	TRBD2	14	-	CASSVDGGAQTQYF	TGTGCCAGCAGCGTAGACGGGGGGGCGCAGACCCAGTACTTC
TRBJ2-1	TRBV4-2	-	18	few	CASSQENAGWGRFNEQFF	TGTGCCAGCAGCCAAGAGAATGCGGGATGGGGACGGTTCAATGAGCAGTTCTTC
TRBJ2-1	TRBV9	TRBD1	14	-	CASSVGQGRNEQFF	TGTGCCAGCAGCGTCGGACAGGGTAGGAATGAGCAGTTCTTC
TRBJ1-5	TRBV6-5	-	15	-	CASSYSIRAGQPQHF	TGTGCCAGCAGTTACTCAATCAGGGCCGGTCAGCCCCAGCATTTT
TRBJ2-1	TRBV11-2	-	14	-	CASSLFPGRNEQFF	TGTGCCAGCAGCTTATTTCCGGGAAGGAATGAGCAGTTCTTC
TRBJ1-3	TRBV10-3	TRBD1	15	few	CAISEIGGPGNTIYF	TGTGCCATCAGTGAGATAGGGGGCCCTGGAAACACCATATATTTT